This T cell receptor (beta chain) comes out of a study of T-cell memory formation after mild COVID-19. Study-wide background: The two donors had largely donor-specific TCR clusters.

Study-level points and caveats: Clonal second-wave expansions that peaked on day 37 had unconfirmed SARS-CoV-2 specificity. Day 15 to 85 contracting clones showed balanced CD4/CD8; later expanders leaned CD4+.

With constant-segment primers, 5'RACE yielded cDNA libraries of TCR alpha and TCR beta that carried sample barcodes and UMIs. TCRdb re-called the 5' RACE reads through MiXCR, storing one row per CDR3 protein. This table holds fewer than 140,000 distinct CDR3 sequences, around 12% found once. Points on this clonotype: No antigen is known for it.

Trimming shortened V by 7 bases and J by 6 bases, and 30 bases separated the two germline ends. The CDR3 has 19 amino acids. Sequencing was performed on PBMCs or a T cell subset sorted from them (not recorded which). This sequence originates from an adult woman who had mild COVID-19 (a few samples of this study predate the infection). Cell type and time point are not known. The chain employs TRBV12-3 or TRBV12-4 and TRBJ2-2; a possible D gene is TRBD2 (6 bases). The CDR3 coding sequence is TGTGCCAGCACCCTAACGCCCCGGGCTACCCGATCGGGGGCCGGGGAGCTGTTTTTT. This encodes CASTLTPRATRSGAGELFF.